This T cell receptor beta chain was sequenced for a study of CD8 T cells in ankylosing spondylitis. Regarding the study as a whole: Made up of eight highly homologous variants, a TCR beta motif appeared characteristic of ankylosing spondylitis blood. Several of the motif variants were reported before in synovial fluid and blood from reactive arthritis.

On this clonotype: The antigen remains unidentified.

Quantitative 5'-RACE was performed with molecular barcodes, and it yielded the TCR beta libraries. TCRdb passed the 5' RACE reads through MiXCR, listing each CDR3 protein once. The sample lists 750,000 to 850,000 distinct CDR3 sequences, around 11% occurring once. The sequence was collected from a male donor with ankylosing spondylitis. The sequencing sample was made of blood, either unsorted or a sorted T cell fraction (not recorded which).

CDR3 nucleotide sequence: TGTGCCAGTAATACAGGGGAGAGCTATGGCTACACCTTC. Amino acid sequence: CASNTGESYGYTF. The chain carries TRBV9 and TRBJ1-2, with TRBD1 matching 7 bases. This CDR3 region has 13 residues. Germline loops: CDR1 SGDLS, CDR2 YYNGEE. J was trimmed by 4 bases and V by 8 bases; bases with no gene match: 8.